This T cell receptor (beta chain) was identified in a study of CD8 T cells in ankylosing spondylitis. This clonotype was detected many times. Each TCR beta library was made by quantitative 5'-RACE that incorporated molecular barcodes. TCRdb redid the calling of the 5' RACE reads with MiXCR, one entry per CDR3 protein. Seen here are some 240,000 distinct CDR3 sequences, 8.6% observed once, and the top ten hold 6.5% to 7%. Germline assignment: CDR1 SGHTA and CDR2 FQGNSA. The CDR3 runs to 12 residues. The V end was cut by 5 bases, the J end by 7 bases, with 12 bases between. This clonotype was obtained from a male donor with ankylosing spondylitis or in good health (not recorded which). This sequence joins TRBV7-2 and TRBJ2-7; either TRBD1 or TRBD2 may supply D (6 bases each). Specimen: blood, either unsorted or a sorted T cell fraction (not recorded which). Here the CDR3 DNA reads TGTGCCAGCAGCCAGAGGAGGGGGGAGCAGTACTTC. Translated, it gives CASSQRRGEQYF.